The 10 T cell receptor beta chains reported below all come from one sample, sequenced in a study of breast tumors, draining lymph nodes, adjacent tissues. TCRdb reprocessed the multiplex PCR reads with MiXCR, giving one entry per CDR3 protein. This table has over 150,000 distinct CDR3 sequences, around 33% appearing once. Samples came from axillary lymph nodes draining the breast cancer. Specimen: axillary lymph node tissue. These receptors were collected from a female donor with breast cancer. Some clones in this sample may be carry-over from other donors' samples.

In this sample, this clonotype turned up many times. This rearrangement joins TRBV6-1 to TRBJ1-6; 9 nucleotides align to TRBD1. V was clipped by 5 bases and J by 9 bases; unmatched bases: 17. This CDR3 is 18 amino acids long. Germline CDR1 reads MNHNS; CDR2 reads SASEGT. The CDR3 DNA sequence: TGTGCCAGCAGTACAACCTTCCGGGACAGGGTTAACGTTTCACCCCTCCACTTT. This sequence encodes CASSTTFRDRVNVSPLHF.

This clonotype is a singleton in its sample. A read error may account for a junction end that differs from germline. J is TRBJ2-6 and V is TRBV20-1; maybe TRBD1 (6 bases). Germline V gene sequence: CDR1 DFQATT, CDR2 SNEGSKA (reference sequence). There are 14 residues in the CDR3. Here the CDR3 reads CSAREGRRGNTEAF. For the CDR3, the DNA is TGCAGTGCTAGAGAGGGTCGCAGGGGAAACACTGAAGCTTTC.

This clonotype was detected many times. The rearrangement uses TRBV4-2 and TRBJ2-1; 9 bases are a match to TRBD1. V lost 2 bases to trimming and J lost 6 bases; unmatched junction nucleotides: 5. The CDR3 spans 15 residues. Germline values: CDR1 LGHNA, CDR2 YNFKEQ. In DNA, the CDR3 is TGTGCCAGCAGCCAACCCGGGACAGGGATCAATGAGCAGTTCTTC. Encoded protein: CASSQPGTGINEQFF.

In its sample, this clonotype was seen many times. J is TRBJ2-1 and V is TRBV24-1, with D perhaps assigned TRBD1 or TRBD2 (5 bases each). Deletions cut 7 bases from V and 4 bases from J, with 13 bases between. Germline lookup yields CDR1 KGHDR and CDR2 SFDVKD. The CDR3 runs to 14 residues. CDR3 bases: TGTGCCACCAGGGGGCTGGGACCATACAATGAGCAGTTCTTC. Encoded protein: CATRGLGPYNEQFF.

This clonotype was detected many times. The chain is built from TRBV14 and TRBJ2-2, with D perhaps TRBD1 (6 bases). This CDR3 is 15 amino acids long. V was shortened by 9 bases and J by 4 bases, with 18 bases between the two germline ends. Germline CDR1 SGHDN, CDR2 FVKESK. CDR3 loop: CASSRQQGPTGELFF. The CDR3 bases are TGTGCCAGTTCTCGACAACAGGGCCCCACCGGGGAGCTGTTTTTT. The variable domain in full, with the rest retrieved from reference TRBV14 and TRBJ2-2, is EAGVTQFPSHSVIEKGQTVTLRCDPISGHDNLYWYRRVMGKEIKFLLHFVKESKQDESGMPNNRFLAERTGGTYSTLKVQPAELEDSGVYFCASSRQQGPTGELFFGEGSRLTVL.

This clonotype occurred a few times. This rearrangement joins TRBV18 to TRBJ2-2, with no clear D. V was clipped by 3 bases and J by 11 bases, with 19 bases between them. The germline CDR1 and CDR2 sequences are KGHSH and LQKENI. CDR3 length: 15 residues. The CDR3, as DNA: TGTGCCAGCTCACCGTCCCGAGTGGGTGTCCTAGAGCTGTTTTTT. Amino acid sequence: CASSPSRVGVLELFF.

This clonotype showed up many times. The CDR3 reads CASSGLDTSTDTQYF. CDR3 in DNA: TGTGCCAGCAGCGGACTAGATACTAGCACAGATACGCAGTATTTT. The chain employs TRBV7-2 and TRBJ2-3; 7 bases are shared with TRBD2. The CDR3 is 15 residues long. CDR1 and CDR2 from the germline V gene are SGHTA and FQGNSA. Losses at the gene ends were 5 bases for V and 0 bases for J; bases not matched to a gene: 5.

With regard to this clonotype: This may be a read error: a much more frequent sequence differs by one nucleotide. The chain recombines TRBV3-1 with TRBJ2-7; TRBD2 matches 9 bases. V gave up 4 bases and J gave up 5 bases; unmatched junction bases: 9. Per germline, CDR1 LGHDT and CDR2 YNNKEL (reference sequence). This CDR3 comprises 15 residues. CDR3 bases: TGTGCCAGCAGCCCCCGGACTAGCGAGGGAAACGAGCAGTACTTC. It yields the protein CASSPRTSEGNEQYF.

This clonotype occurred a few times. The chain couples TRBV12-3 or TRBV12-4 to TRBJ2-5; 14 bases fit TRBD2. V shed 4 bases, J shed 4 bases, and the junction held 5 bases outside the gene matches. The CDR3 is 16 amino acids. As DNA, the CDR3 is TGTGCCAGCAGTTCGGGACTAGCGGGAGAAGGAGAGACCCAGTACTTC. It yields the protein CASSSGLAGEGETQYF.

As DNA, the CDR3 is TGTGCCAGCACCGACGCCAGGGGTGACAATGAGCAGTTCTTC. This gives the protein CASTDARGDNEQFF. The chain has TRBV27 and TRBJ2-1; maybe TRBD1 (6 bases). Germline V gives CDR1 MNHEY, CDR2 SMNVEV (reference sequence). V lost 7 bases, J lost 5 bases, and 15 bases lay in between. CDR3 length: 14 residues.